This TCR beta chain is drawn from a study of cytomegalovirus exposure and HLA in healthy donors (TCRdb year 2017). With respect to the entire study: An earlier analysis of approximately 550 of the donors reported approximately 290 Gb of sequence data and more than 90 million unique TCR beta sequences from about 179 million T cells. Class I and class II HLA loci were covered by the typing at four-digit resolution. An earlier analysis of 587 of the donors used high-throughput TCR beta sequencing to judge whether each TCR beta V gene segment behaved as functional or pseudogenic. Five DR-DQ haplotypes were handled as single units for association and clustering because linkage in the cohort was strong. The study combined high-throughput TCR immunosequencing, statistical association of individual TCRs with disease status, and machine learning to predict cytomegalovirus infection status. Approximately 330 gigabases of sequencing data and around 80 million unique TCR sequences made up an early release that covered over 550 HLA-typed donors. The later analysis used no new phenotypic data to find candidate immune exposures, relying instead on TCR beta sequences and their occurrence across donors. Donor age, sex, ethnicity and CMV serostatus were compiled together with the repertoire data. Using immunosequencing, the study profiled T cell repertoires from fewer than 850 subjects and related those repertoires to cytomegalovirus serostatus. A later analysis re-examined previously published TCR beta repertoires from roughly 650 donors and added high-resolution HLA genotyping to investigate patterns of TCR occurrence. Of the roughly 400 genotyped donors, 80% to 90% were placed in the genetic ancestry cluster associated with self-reported Caucasian donors. Typing coverage differed by locus: A, B, C, DRB1 and DQB1 were typed in about 620-640 donors, DQA1 in about 560, DPA1 in roughly 590, and DPB1 in just under 490. The study was designed to test whether signatures of past pathogen exposure could be identified by cataloging public T cell receptors. On average, 235,054 unique TCR beta nucleotide sequences were sequenced per donor among some 430 genotyped donors of the cohort, with around 19% of those sequences being non-productive. All discovery cohort repertoires had been generated on a single sequencing platform. In a later genetic analysis, genome-wide SNP genotypes for about three fifths of the roughly 670 donors were used, and that subset was treated as a discovery cohort. Along with the approximately 620-subject first cohort, a separate validation cohort of approximately 110 different subjects was used. The study at large found these results: While some public TCRs were present in many individuals, most TCR sequences turned up only very rarely across donors. According to the authors, the approach could potentially be generalized to other disease states and immunological phenotypes. Immune exposure information for the cohort was limited to CMV serostatus. A few of the identified cytomegalovirus-associated TCR beta chains were confirmed in vitro to be specific for cytomegalovirus antigens. In an earlier analysis of approximately 590 of the donors, most TCR beta V segments were observed in productive rearrangements about 90% or about 30% of the time, broadly matching IMGT annotations. A further reported finding was that TCR beta sequences accurately predicted the HLA-A and HLA-B alleles for most subjects in the first cohort. Linkage disequilibrium might explain the correlated functional status among segregating V segments, but an unknown experimental factor could not be excluded. The sequencing pipeline was judged likely to have produced a cluster of highly shared sequence variants as a technical artifact. A later genetic analysis associated a missense DCLRE1C variant with V-gene and J-gene trimming of TCR beta chains, and an independent cohort replicated the association. In a later analysis, most CMV-associated TCR beta chains were found to appear HLA-restricted, with HLA associations seemingly driven largely by CMV exposure. The 87-base-pair reads could not distinguish some IMGT-functional V segments, including TRBV6-2 and TRBV6-3, so those segments were excluded. Compared with the approximately 720-donor mean, donors in an Asian-associated ancestry cluster had fewer N-insertions in productive TCRs, according to a later genetic analysis. Because counts were too low, seventeen rarely observed V segments, including chromosome 9 orphons, were excluded from the earlier analysis of some 590 of the donors. In a later analysis, HLA-associated TCR beta chains showed more clonal expansion and lower generation probabilities than non-associated chains that were equally common. The classifier was reported to diagnose cytomegalovirus status with high specificity and sensitivity in both the original and validation cohorts. At a false discovery rate of 0.05, a later analysis linked 16,951 TCR beta sequences to specific HLA alleles. The presence/absence analyses assumed that sequencing depth was roughly uniform across donors, and that assumption may not be true. In this cohort, only TCR beta chains were sequenced, and detectable features were limited by the absence of alpha or paired-chain data. The study gave a list of roughly 150 TCR beta chains associated with cytomegalovirus. Because some donors lacked HLA typing at each locus, the association tests relied only on the typed subset. When HLA alleles, especially DR and DQ, strongly co-occurred, attributing TCR associations to individual alleles was difficult. In a later analysis, several top co-occurrence clusters were reported to appear linked to parvovirus B19, influenza, CMV and Epstein-Barr virus. In a later analysis, TCR association rates were found to vary across HLA loci, with the most associated TCRs seen for DRB1 alleles and the fewest for HLA-C alleles.

The cohort was made up of under 800 healthy bone marrow donors. All cohort members were sampled while nominally healthy, although unrecorded immune exposures were likely present. The donor tested CMV seronegative, placing the donor among the 350 to 400 seronegative members of the cohort. A peripheral blood sample was collected from each donor, and TCR beta sequencing was performed on peripheral blood mononuclear cells. Genomic DNA extraction from the blood cell samples was performed with the Qiagen DNeasy Blood Extraction Kit. The germline V gene yields SGHTA for CDR1 and FQGTGA for CDR2. At the junction V is shortened by 5 bases and J by 0 bases; bases outside the gene matches: 6. The CDR3 runs 16 amino acids, cysteine and phenylalanine included. Only the CDR3 part of the read is kept: 48 bases, read in frame from the first base. Libraries were constructed by the immunoSEQ multiplex PCR assay. A mixture of 60 forward primers for TCR Vbeta segments and 13 reverse primers for TCR Jbeta segments was used in the multiplex PCR. Amplification of the CDR3 region of rearranged TCR beta genes was performed with a multiplex PCR assay on genomic DNA. On the Illumina HiSeq System, the amplified TCR beta libraries were sequenced as 87-base-pair reads. For the original study's pipeline: Across the 700 or so repertoires, a later analysis counted approximately 75 million unique TCR beta chains, 8.5 million to 12 million of which were shared by at least two donors. Raw reads were error-corrected and collapsed into unique sequences by a nearest-neighbor algorithm in which closely related sequences were merged to remove PCR and sequencing errors. To assign V, D and J gene segments, CDR3 sequences were aligned to IMGT reference sequences. For a sequence to be retained, a match of at least six nucleotides to both a V gene segment and a J gene segment was required. Rearrangements were classified as productive when the CDR3 lacked stop codons and remained in frame with V and J, and all other rearrangements were classified as non-productive. CDR3 was defined according to IMGT convention as the region running from the second conserved V-encoded cysteine to the conserved J-encoded phenylalanine. Sequences without an unambiguous match to a single V gene segment were excluded from the earlier analysis of over 500 of the donors. In an earlier analysis of several hundred of the donors, V segments were called functional above 56.7% productive rearrangements and were called segregating when the between-donor standard deviation exceeded 5%. A statistical classification framework was developed to diagnose cytomegalovirus status using the catalog of TCR beta chain sequences. In a later analysis, V and J genes were assigned by comparing TCR nucleotide sequences against IMGT/GENE-DB human TR gene sequences. Using the TCRdist pipeline, a later analysis assigned CDR3 sequences along with most-parsimonious VDJ recombination scenarios. In a later analysis, every TCR beta chain was defined by the combination of its CDR3 amino acid sequence and its V-gene family, and reads without a unique V-gene family were dropped. To address suspected cross-contamination and a sequencing artifact, a later analysis removed roughly 640 highly shared, low-generation-probability nucleotide sequences. In a later analysis, a clonal expansion index for each public chain was calculated from normalized within-repertoire ranks of inferred template counts. In a later analysis, generation probabilities were computed using a VDJ recombination model fitted to out-of-frame rearrangements, and the results were checked against IGoR. A later analysis scored TCR-TCR, TCR-HLA and TCR-CMV co-occurrence with hypergeometric tests, applying a repertoire-size bias correction to TCR pairs. In a later analysis, false discovery rates were estimated by permuting HLA or CMV assignments 20 times. In a later analysis, co-occurring TCRs were grouped with DBSCAN, and TCRdist sequence similarity was added when clustering was performed within HLA-allele-positive subsets. Repertoires with fewer than 30,000 or more than 120,000 public chains, plus five repertoires with anomalous nucleotide sharing, were excluded from co-occurrence clustering. What TCRdb holds here is the immuneACCESS table cut down to in-frame rearrangements. Part of the clones is not present; checked against another copy, under half of the missing clones reflect an unresolved V gene, and the others are unexplained. V and J calls and clone size come straight from that table; D and trimming were deduced from the DNA. The sample table shows fewer than 70,000 clones, and about 80% are seen once. The ten most abundant clones make up around 3.9% of the sample.

With regard to this clone: The target of this receptor is not known. Per-nucleotide qualities are absent, and no much larger clonotype sits a single base away.

The chain is assembled from TRBV7-3 and TRBJ2-1, and 8 junctional nucleotides match TRBD2. The source material was PBMCs. The clonotype was recovered from a woman aged 40 to 55 in good health and CMV-seronegative. CDR3 sequence: CASSDSTSGSYNEQFF. The base sequence is TGTGCCAGCAGCGACAGCACTAGCGGCTCCTACAATGAGCAGTTCTTC.